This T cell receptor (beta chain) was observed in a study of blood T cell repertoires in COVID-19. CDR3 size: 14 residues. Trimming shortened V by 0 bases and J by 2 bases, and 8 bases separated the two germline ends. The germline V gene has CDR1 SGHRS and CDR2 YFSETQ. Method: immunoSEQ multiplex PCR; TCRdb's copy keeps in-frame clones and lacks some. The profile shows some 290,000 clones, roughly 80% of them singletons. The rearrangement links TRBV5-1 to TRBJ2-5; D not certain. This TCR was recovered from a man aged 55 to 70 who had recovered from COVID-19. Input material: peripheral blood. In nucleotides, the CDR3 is TGCGCCAGCAGCTTGGGGTCGAGACAAGAGACCCAGTACTTC. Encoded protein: CASSLGSRQETQYF.